Listed below are T cell receptor beta chains from one sample, sequenced in a study of OX40 agonist ivuxolimab in advanced cancers. Only in-frame clones appear in the TCRdb table, and some are missing; sequencing was by immunoSEQ multiplex PCR. The table records some 74,000 clones, approximately 85% of them present only once. Specimen: CD4+ or CD8+ T cells sorted from blood, collected in a trial of the OX40 agonist ivuxolimab. The receptors stem from an adult with an advanced solid tumor such as melanoma, head and neck, liver or kidney cancer. CDR3s include the opening cysteine and the closing phenylalanine or tryptophan. D genes are given only for firm matches. Only some rows state a clone size, as once, few, many or a class for expanded clones.

clone_size d_call j_call v_call cdr3_nt cdr3_aa
- - TRBJ2-2 TRBV7-9 TGTGCCAGCAGCTCATGGGGCAGGGACACCGGGGAGCTGTTTTTT CASSSWGRDTGELFF
- - TRBJ1-2 TRBV6-1 TGTGCCAGCAGTGAAGATTGGGGGGTGGGCTACACCTTC CASSEDWGVGYTF
many TRBD1 TRBJ1-2 TRBV11-3 TGTGCCAGCAGCACCCACAGGGGCCGGGGCTATGGCTACACCTTC CASSTHRGRGYGYTF
- - TRBJ2-1 TRBV6-5 TGTGCCAGCAGTTACTCCGGGACGGTAACAATGAGGGAGTTCTTC CASSYSGTVTMREFF
- - TRBJ2-5 TRBV5-1 TGCGCCAGCAGCGACATAGCTGGCGGCGAGACCCAGTACTTC CASSDIAGGETQYF
- - TRBJ1-1 TRBV7-9 TGTGCCAGCAGCTTAGCGGCCGGCCGGGGCCCGAACACTGAAGCTTTCTTT CASSLAAGRGPNTEAFF
- - TRBJ1-3 TRBV5-1 TGCGCCAGCAGCTTGGGTGGATTCTCTGGAAACACCATATATTTT CASSLGGFSGNTIYF
- - TRBJ2-7 TRBV11-2 TGTGCCAGCAGCTTGGACAGCTCCTACGAGCAGTACTTC CASSLDSSYEQYF
- - TRBJ2-4 TRBV11-2 TGTGCCAGCAGCGGAAATGAATGGACCAACCCCAACAAAAACATTCAGTACTTC CASSGNEWTNPNKNIQYF
once TRBD1 TRBJ1-4 TRBV19 TGTGCCAGTAGTATAGACGGCAGGGGGCCAGAAAAACTGTTTTTT CASSIDGRGPEKLFF
- TRBD2 TRBJ2-3 TRBV2 TGTGCCAGCAGGCTACTAGCGGGAGATGGAGATACGCAGTATTTT CASRLLAGDGDTQYF
- TRBD2 TRBJ2-1 TRBV19 TGTGCCAGTAGTATAGATTCTAGCGGGAGTGGTTACAATGAGCAGTTCTTC CASSIDSSGSGYNEQFF
- TRBD1 TRBJ1-2 TRBV28 TGTGCCAGCAGCCCTGGGACAGGGTCGGCCTATGGCTACACCTTC CASSPGTGSAYGYTF
once - TRBJ2-7 TRBV7-2 TGTGCCAGCAGCTTAGGGCTACTGTCGGGAGAGCAGTACTTC CASSLGLLSGEQYF
- - TRBJ2-2 TRBV19 TGTGCCAGTAGTATCCCCTACAGGGGGGGCGGGGAGCTGTTTTTT CASSIPYRGGGELFF
- TRBD1 TRBJ1-3 TRBV7-2 TGTGCCAGCAGCTCATCACAGGGGGTGTCTGGAAACACCATATATTTT CASSSSQGVSGNTIYF
- - TRBJ1-2 TRBV7-8 TGTGCCAGCAGCATCGCCAGGGGAAATCGCTACACCTTC CASSIARGNRYTF
few - TRBJ1-1 TRBV5-4 TGTGCCAGCAGCTTGGGGCTGATGAACACTGAAGCTTTCTTT CASSLGLMNTEAFF